The 25 T cell receptor beta chains presented below share a single source sample, sequenced in a study of T cells in Graves' hyperthyroidism and ophthalmopathy. Researchers took RNA transcripts and amplified the TCR beta CDR3 regions from them. The study used the HTBI primer set for a first-round RT-PCR of the TCR CDR3. TCRdb used MiXCR to reprocess the multiplex PCR reads, holding one entry per CDR3 protein. This table has about 49,000 distinct CDR3 sequences, roughly 51% appearing once. Material for sequencing was peripheral blood or thyroid tissue (not recorded which). All receptors derive from a man in his late teens or twenties with Graves' hyperthyroidism.

This chain links TRBV2 with TRBJ2-7; 10 positions match TRBD1. Germline V gives CDR1 SNHLY, CDR2 FYNNEI. The CDR3 length is 15 residues. Germline trimming cut 4 bases from V and 3 bases from J; bases unmatched to any gene: 6. CDR3 nucleotide sequence: TGTGCCAGCAGTGGGGGGGACAGGGGCATCTACGAGCAGTACTTC. Translated: CASSGGDRGIYEQYF.

This clonotype was observed many times. The V call is TRBV14, the J call TRBJ2-7; 9 positions agree with TRBD1. The germline gives CDR1 SGHDN, CDR2 FVKESK. CDR3 length: 13 residues. Trimming removed 4 bases from V and 6 bases from J; junction bases left unmatched: 4. Here the CDR3 reads CASSRDRVAEQYF. DNA for the CDR3: TGTGCCAGCAGCCGGGACAGGGTGGCCGAGCAGTACTTC.

The chain is built from TRBV2 and TRBJ1-2, with TRBD1 matching over 10 bases. The CDR3 covers 13 residues. Germline trimming cut 8 bases from V and 7 bases from J; bases unmatched to any gene: 7. Per the germline V gene, CDR1 is SNHLY and CDR2 is FYNNEI. The CDR3 spells CASSGQGYGGYTF. As DNA, the CDR3 is TGTGCCAGCTCGGGACAGGGGTACGGTGGCTACACCTTC.

This clonotype was found many times. The chain combines TRBV4-3 with TRBJ2-3; D is unclear. V was cut by 0 bases and J by 4 bases, with 5 bases left in between. This CDR3 comprises 13 residues. Germline V lookup: CDR1 LGHNA, CDR2 YSLEER. CDR3 nucleotide sequence: TGCGCCAGCAGCCAAGATACAGCAGATACGCAGTATTTT. Protein sequence: CASSQDTADTQYF.

The chain couples TRBV7-9 to TRBJ1-2; 7 bases agree with TRBD1. The CDR3 is 14 amino acids. Germline V gene data show CDR1 as SEHNR and CDR2 as FQNEAQ (reference sequence). V lost 2 bases to trimming and J lost 10 bases; unmatched junction nucleotides: 10. CDR3 residues: CASSLNARGETYTF. Written as DNA, the CDR3 is TGTGCCAGCAGCTTAAATGCCAGGGGGGAGACCTACACCTTC.

V usage is TRBV20-1 and J usage is TRBJ2-7; 14 nucleotides match TRBD2. The CDR3 consists of 15 residues. Germline V gives CDR1 DFQATT, CDR2 SNEGSKA (reference sequence). The V gene end was trimmed by 3 bases and the J gene end by 2 bases; junction bases not matched to a gene: 3. This CDR3 reads CSASLGLAGAYEQYF. DNA of the CDR3: TGCAGTGCTAGCCTGGGACTAGCGGGAGCCTACGAGCAGTACTTC.

The chain is built from TRBV10-3 and TRBJ1-3; D not certain. CDR1 and CDR2 (germline): ENHRY, SYGVKD. The CDR3 contains 19 residues. Trimming took 0 bases from V and 0 from J, leaving 18 bases between them. For the CDR3, the DNA is TGTGCCATCAGTGAGTCTGCCAGGTCCACCTCGTTCTCTGGAAACACCATATATTTT. Translating gives CAISESARSTSFSGNTIYF.

Note on this clonotype: A read error may account for a junction end that differs from germline. The chain links TRBV7-7 to TRBJ1-1; TRBD1 matches at 11 bases. The CDR3 totals 17 residues. Germline values: CDR1 SSHAT, CDR2 FNYEAQ (reference sequence). The CDR3 coding sequence is TGTGCCAGCAGCCAAACCGGGACAGGGGGTAGGAACACTGAAACTTTCTTT. This translates into CASSQTGTGGRNTETFF.

This clonotype was found many times. The CDR3 DNA reads as TGCGCCAGCAGCCAGGCGCCCATTGTTTCGAACACCGGGGAGCTGTTTTTT. Amino acids: CASSQAPIVSNTGELFF. The chain is built from TRBV4-1 and TRBJ2-2; unclear D gene. V was shortened by 3 bases and J by 0 bases, with 14 bases between the two germline ends. The CDR3 has 17 residues. Germline CDR1 and CDR2: MGHRA and YSYEKL.

In this sample, this clonotype turned up many times. The J gene is TRBJ2-5, the V gene TRBV6-5; D is unresolved. V shed 5 bases and J shed 1 base, with 11 bases lying between them. CDR3 length equals 14 residues. Germline CDR1 is MNHEY and CDR2 is SVGAGI. The CDR3 bases are TGTGCCAGCAGTACCTCCTACACCCAAGAGACCCAGTACTTC. Its protein is CASSTSYTQETQYF.

The V call is TRBV7-2, the J call TRBJ1-5; 9 bases align to TRBD1. V lost 5 bases to trimming and J lost 0 bases; unmatched junction nucleotides: 8. CDR3 length: 17 residues. Germline V gives CDR1 SGHTA, CDR2 FQGNSA. CDR3 nucleotides: TGTGCCAGCAGCGAAATCCGGGACAGGGTTAGCAATCAGCCCCAGCATTTT. Translating gives CASSEIRDRVSNQPQHF.

The rearrangement joins TRBV10-3 to TRBJ1-2; TRBD1 matches at 9 bases. The V gene's germline CDR1 is ENHRY and CDR2 SYGVKD. The V and J ends lost 10 bases and 4 bases, in that order; junction bases with no gene match: 10. The CDR3 runs to 14 residues. CDR3 nucleotide sequence: TGTGCCACCAGCCCAGGACAGGGGCTCTATGGCTACACCTTC. Translated: CATSPGQGLYGYTF.

This sequence joins TRBV7-2 and TRBJ1-1, with 7 positions matching TRBD1. This CDR3 is built from 16 residues. The V gene end was trimmed by 6 bases and the J gene end by 4 bases; junction bases not matched to a gene: 14. CDR1 and CDR2 from the germline V gene are SGHTA and FQGNSA. CDR3 coding DNA: TGTGCCAGCAGTCTGACCGGGACAGCCTGGGGCACTGAAGCTTTCTTT. Its protein product is CASSLTGTAWGTEAFF.

As concerns this clonotype: One end of the junction is discordant with germline, which a read error may explain. The chain uses TRBV12-3 or TRBV12-4 and TRBJ1-2; D is perhaps TRBD1 (5 bases). There are 12 residues in the CDR3. CDR3 residues: CASSLGEVGYTF. CDR3 DNA sequence: TGTGCCAGCAGCTTAGGGGAAGTTGGCTACACCTTC.

This chain connects TRBV14 to TRBJ1-2, with 7 bases lining up with TRBD1. V lost 1 base, J lost 5 bases, and 4 bases stayed unmatched. Germline CDR1 reads SGHDN; CDR2 reads FVKESK. CDR3 length: 14 amino acids. CDR3 amino acids: CASSQARGSYGYTF. The CDR3 region has the DNA TGTGCCAGCAGCCAAGCCAGGGGGTCTTATGGCTACACCTTC.

J is TRBJ2-2 and V is TRBV4-2, with 7 bases that match TRBD2. Trimming took 1 base from V and 7 from J; bases not matched to a gene: 9. The CDR3 extends over 16 amino acids. Germline assignment: CDR1 LGHNA and CDR2 YNFKEQ. CDR3: CASSQVAGVLNGELFF. CDR3 nucleotide sequence: TGTGCCAGCAGCCAAGTGGCGGGAGTACTTAACGGGGAGCTGTTTTTT.

At least ten counts were recorded for this clonotype. The chain couples TRBV28 to TRBJ2-2; TRBD2 aligns across 8 bases. The CDR3 consists of 19 residues. V was clipped by 2 bases and J by 3 bases; unmatched bases: 14. CDR1 is MDHEN and CDR2 is SYDVKM in the germline V gene. Here the CDR3 DNA reads TGTGCCAGCAGTTTAAATCTATTACTAGCGGAGGGGGACACCGGGGAGCTGTTTTTT. It codes for CASSLNLLLAEGDTGELFF. Full variable domain (rest looked up from reference TRBV28 and TRBJ2-2): DVKVTQSSRYLVKRTGEKVFLECVQDMDHENMFWYRQDPGLGLRLIYFSYDVKMKEKGDIPEGYSVSREKKERFSLILESASTNQTSMYLCASSLNLLLAEGDTGELFFGEGSRLTVL.

This clonotype has only a few counts. The chain links TRBV2 to TRBJ1-2; the D gene is possibly TRBD1 (6 bases). Trimming removed 10 bases at V and 2 bases at J, with 14 bases between. Germline-derived CDR1 and CDR2 are SNHLY and FYNNEI. The length of the CDR3 is 13 residues. CDR3 bases: TGTGCCATCAGAGGGGGTAGGAACTATGGCTACACCTTC. The encoded protein is CAIRGGRNYGYTF.

This clonotype was recorded at least ten times. The chain uses TRBV4-2 and TRBJ2-2; no firm D call. This CDR3 region has 14 residues. V dropped 7 bases and J dropped 1 base, with 10 bases sitting between them. Per germline, CDR1 LGHNA and CDR2 YNFKEQ. For the CDR3, the DNA is TGTGCCAGCAAAAATTTGGGGAACACCGGGGAGCTGTTTTTT. This codes for CASKNLGNTGELFF.

This clonotype was recorded at least ten times. The rearrangement uses TRBV6-5 and TRBJ1-4, with TRBD1 matching 8 bases. The V and J ends lost 6 bases and 7 bases, in that order; junction bases with no gene match: 7. The CDR3 is 14 amino acids. Germline V gene data show CDR1 as MNHEY and CDR2 as SVGAGI. The CDR3 region has the DNA TGTGCCAGCAGGGTCACAGGGGGAGGTGAAAAACTGTTTTTT. Residues: CASRVTGGGEKLFF.

This clonotype has ten or more counts. This may be a read error: a much more frequent sequence differs by one nucleotide. The V gene is TRBV12-3 or TRBV12-4, the J gene TRBJ1-2; D is unclear. This CDR3 spans 13 amino acids. CDR3 coding DNA: TGTGCCAGCAGTTTAGCCAGCAACTATGACTACACCTTC. Encoded protein: CASSLASNYDYTF.

This clonotype was counted ten times or more. This rearrangement joins TRBV19 to TRBJ2-7; 7 bases map to TRBD1. Looked up from germline, CDR1 is LNHDA and CDR2 is SQIVND (reference sequence). V lost 3 bases and J lost 3; bases outside the gene matches: 2. This CDR3 has 13 amino acids. CDR3 sequence reads: CASSMTGNYEQYF. The CDR3 nucleotides read TGTGCCAGTAGTATGACAGGGAACTACGAGCAGTACTTC.

The chain recombines TRBV12-3 or TRBV12-4 with TRBJ1-1; D not certain. V lost 6 bases and J 10 bases, leaving 18 bases between the germline ends. This CDR3 comprises 13 residues. The CDR3 sequence: CASSPPWWVRAFF. In nucleotides, the CDR3 is TGTGCCAGCAGCCCGCCGTGGTGGGTGCGAGCTTTCTTT.

The V and J genes are TRBV13 and TRBJ1-2; 7 positions agree with TRBD1. Germline CDR1 PRHDT, CDR2 FYEKMQ (reference sequence). The junction had 4 bases not matched to a gene; V was cut back by 3 bases and J by 0 bases. CDR3 length equals 15 residues. In nucleotides, the CDR3 is TGTGCCAGCAGCTTGAGGACAGGCCCTAACTATGGCTACACCTTC. Its translation is CASSLRTGPNYGYTF.

This clonotype was observed at least ten times. The rearrangement uses TRBV5-1 and TRBJ2-5; 10 bases fit TRBD1. Germline V gene sequence: CDR1 SGHRS, CDR2 YFSETQ. Trimming removed 4 bases from V and 5 bases from J; junction bases left unmatched: 8. The CDR3 is made up of 15 amino acids. CDR3 sequence reads: CASSTRDRGGETQYF. For the CDR3, the DNA is TGCGCCAGCAGCACCCGGGACAGGGGTGGCGAGACCCAGTACTTC. Full variable domain (rest looked up from reference TRBV5-1 and TRBJ2-5): KAGVTQTPRYLIKTRGQQVTLSCSPISGHRSVSWYQQTPGQGLQFLFEYFSETQRNKGNFPGRFSGRQFSNSRSEMNVSTLELGDSALYLCASSTRDRGGETQYFGPGTRLLVL.